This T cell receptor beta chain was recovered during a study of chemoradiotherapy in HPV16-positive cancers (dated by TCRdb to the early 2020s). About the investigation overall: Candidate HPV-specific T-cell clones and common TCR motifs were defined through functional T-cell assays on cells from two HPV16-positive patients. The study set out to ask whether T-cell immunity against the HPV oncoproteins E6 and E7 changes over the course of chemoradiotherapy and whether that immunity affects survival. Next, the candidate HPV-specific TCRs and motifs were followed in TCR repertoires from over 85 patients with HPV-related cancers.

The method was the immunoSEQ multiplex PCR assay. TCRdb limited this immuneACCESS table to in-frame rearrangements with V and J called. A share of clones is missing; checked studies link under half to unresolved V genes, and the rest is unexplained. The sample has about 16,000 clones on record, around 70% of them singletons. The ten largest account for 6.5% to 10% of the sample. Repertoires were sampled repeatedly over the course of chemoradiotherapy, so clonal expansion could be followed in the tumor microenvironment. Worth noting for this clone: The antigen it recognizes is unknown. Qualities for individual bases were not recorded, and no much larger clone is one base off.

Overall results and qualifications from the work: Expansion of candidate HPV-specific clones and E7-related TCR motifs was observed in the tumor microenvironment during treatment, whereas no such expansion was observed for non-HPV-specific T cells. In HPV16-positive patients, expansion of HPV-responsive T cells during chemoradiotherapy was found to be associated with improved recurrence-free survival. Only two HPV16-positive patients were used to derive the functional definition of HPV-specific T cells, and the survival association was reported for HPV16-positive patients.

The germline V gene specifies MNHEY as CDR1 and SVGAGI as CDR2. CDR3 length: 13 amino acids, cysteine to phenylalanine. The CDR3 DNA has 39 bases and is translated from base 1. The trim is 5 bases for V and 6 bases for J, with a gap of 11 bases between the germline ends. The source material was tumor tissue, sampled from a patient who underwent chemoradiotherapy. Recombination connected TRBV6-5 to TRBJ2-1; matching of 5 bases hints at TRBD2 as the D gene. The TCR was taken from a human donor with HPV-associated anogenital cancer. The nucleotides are TGTGCCAGCAGTAGAACACTAGGCAATGAGCAGTTCTTC. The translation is CASSRTLGNEQFF.